This T cell receptor beta chain was observed in a study of radiation and T cells in renal cell carcinoma. The CDR3 contains 14 residues. Germline V gene sequence: CDR1 SGHRS, CDR2 YFSETQ. V shed 0 bases and J shed 5 bases, with 11 bases lying between them. This sample's treatment: treatment-naive control, cytoreductive nephrectomy. Method: immunoSEQ multiplex PCR; TCRdb's copy keeps in-frame clones and lacks some. The data hold around 26,000 clones, with 58% observed a single time. Sequences were derived from tumor tissue, sampled from a patient whose treatment was nephrectomy without radiotherapy. This clonotype was sampled from a man in his forties with renal cell carcinoma. The chain uses TRBV5-1 and TRBJ2-5, with D possibly being TRBD2 (6 bases). CDR3: CASSLAGEFETQYF. The CDR3 coding sequence is TGCGCCAGCAGCTTGGCGGGGGAATTCGAGACCCAGTACTTC. The full variable domain, rest sourced from reference TRBV5-1 and TRBJ2-5, is KAGVTQTPRYLIKTRGQQVTLSCSPISGHRSVSWYQQTPGQGLQFLFEYFSETQRNKGNFPGRFSGRQFSNSRSEMNVSTLELGDSALYLCASSLAGEFETQYFGPGTRLLVL.